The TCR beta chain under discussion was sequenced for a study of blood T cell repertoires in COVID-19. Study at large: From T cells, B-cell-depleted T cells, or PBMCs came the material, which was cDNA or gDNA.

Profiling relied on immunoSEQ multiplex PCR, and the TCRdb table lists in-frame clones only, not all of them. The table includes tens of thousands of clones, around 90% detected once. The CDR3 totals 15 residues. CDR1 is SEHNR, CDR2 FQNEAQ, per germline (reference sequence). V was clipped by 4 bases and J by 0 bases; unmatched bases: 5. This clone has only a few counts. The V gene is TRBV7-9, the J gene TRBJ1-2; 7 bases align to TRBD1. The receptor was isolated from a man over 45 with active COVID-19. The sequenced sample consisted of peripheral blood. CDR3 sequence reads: CASSWGTVSNYGYTF. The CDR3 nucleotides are TGTGCCAGCAGCTGGGGGACAGTCTCTAACTATGGCTACACCTTC.